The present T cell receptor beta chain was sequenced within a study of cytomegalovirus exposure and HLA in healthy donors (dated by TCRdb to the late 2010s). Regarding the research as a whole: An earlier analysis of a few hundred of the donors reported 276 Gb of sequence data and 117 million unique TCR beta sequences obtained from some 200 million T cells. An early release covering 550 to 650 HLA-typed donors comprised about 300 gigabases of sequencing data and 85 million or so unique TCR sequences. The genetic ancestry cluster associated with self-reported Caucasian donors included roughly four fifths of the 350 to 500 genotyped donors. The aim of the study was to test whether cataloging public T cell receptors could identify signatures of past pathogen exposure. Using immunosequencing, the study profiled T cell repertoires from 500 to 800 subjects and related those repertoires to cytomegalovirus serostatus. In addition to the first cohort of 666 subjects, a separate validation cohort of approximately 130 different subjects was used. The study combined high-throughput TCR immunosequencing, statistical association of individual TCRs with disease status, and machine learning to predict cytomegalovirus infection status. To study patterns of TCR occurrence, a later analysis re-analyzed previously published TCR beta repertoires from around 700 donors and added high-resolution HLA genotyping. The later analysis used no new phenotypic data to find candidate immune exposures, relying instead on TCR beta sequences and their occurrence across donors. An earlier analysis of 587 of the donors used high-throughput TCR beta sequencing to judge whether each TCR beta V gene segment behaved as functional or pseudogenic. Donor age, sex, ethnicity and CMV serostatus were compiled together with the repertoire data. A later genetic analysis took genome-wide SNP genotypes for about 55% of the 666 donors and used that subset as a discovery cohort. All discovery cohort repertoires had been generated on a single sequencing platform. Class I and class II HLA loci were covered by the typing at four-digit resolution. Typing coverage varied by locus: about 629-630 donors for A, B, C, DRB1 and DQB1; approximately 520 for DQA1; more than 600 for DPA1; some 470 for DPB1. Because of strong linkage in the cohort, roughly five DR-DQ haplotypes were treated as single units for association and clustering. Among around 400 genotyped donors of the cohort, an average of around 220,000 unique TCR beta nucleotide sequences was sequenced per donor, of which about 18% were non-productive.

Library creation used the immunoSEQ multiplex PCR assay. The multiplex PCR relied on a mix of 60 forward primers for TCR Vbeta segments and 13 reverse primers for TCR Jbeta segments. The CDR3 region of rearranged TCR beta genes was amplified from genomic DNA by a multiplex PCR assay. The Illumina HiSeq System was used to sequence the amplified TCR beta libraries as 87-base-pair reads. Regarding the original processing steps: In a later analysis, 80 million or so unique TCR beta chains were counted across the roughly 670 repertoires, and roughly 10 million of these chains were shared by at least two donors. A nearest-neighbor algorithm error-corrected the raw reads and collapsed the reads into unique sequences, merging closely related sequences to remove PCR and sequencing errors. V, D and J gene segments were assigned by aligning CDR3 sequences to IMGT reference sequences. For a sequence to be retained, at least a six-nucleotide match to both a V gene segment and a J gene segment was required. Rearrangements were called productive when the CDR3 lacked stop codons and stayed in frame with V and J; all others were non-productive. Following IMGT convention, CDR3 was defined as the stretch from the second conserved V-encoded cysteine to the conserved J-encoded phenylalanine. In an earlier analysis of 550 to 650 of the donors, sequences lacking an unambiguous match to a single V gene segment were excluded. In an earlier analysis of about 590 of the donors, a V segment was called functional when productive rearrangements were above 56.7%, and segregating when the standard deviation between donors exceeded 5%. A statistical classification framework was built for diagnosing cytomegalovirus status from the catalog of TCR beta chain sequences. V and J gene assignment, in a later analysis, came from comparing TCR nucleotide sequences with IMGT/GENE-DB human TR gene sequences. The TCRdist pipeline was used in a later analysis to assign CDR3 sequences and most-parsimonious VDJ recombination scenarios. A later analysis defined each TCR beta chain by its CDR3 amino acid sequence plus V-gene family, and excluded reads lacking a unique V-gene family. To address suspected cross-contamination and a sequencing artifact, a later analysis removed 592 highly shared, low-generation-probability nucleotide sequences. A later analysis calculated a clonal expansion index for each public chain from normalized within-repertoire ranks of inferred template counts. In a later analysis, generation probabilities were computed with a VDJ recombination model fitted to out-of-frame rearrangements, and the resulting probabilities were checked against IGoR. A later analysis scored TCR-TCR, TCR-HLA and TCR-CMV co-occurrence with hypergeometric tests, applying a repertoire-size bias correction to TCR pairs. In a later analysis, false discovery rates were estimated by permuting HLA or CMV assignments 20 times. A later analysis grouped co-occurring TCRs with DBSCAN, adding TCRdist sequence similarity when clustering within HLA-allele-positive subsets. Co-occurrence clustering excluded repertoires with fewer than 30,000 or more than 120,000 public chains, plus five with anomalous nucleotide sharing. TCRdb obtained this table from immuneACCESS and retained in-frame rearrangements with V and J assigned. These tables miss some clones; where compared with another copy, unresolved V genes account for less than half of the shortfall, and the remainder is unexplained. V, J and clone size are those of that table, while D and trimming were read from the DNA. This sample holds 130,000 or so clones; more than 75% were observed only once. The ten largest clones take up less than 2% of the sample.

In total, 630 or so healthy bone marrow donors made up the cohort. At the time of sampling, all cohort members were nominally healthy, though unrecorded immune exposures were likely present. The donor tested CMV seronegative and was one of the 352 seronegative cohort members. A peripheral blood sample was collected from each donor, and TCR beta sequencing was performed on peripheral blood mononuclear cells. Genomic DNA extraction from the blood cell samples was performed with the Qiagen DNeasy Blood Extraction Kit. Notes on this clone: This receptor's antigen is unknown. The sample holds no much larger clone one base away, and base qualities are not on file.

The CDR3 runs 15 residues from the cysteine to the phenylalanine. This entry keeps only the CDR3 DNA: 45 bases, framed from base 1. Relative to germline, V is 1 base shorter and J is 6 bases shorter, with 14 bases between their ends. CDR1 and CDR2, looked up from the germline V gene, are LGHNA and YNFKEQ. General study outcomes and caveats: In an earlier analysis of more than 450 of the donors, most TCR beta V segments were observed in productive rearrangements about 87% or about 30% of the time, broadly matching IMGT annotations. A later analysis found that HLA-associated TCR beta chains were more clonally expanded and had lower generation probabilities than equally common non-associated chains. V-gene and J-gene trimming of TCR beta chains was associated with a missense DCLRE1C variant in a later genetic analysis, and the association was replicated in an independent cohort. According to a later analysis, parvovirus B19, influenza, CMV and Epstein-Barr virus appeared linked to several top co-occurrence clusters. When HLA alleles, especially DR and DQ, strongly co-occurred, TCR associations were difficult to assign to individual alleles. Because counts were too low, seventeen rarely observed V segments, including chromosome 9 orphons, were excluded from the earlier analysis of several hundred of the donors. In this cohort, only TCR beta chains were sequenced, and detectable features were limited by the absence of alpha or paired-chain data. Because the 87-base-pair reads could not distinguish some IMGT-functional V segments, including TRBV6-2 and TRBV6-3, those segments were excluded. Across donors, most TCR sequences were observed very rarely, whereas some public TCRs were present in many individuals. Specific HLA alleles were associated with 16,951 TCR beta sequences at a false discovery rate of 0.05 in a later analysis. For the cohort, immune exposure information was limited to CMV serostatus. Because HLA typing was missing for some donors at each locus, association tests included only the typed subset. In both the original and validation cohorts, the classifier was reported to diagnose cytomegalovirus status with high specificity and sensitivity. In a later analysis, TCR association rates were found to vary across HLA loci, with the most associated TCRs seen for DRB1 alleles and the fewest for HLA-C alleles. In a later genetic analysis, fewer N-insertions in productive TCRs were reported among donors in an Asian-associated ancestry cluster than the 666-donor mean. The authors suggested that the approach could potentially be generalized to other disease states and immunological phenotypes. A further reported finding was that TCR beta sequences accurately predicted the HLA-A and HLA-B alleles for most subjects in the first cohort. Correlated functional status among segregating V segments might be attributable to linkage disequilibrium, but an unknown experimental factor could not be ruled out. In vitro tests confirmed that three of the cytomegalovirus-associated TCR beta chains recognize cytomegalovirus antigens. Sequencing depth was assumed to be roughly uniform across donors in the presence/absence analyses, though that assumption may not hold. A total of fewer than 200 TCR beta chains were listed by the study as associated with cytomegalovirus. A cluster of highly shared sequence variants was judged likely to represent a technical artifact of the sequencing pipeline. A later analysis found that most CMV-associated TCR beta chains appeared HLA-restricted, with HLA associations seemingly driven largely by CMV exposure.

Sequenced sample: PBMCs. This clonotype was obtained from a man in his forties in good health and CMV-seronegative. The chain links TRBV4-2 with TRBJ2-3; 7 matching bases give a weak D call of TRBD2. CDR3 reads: CASSQGGGGGDTQYF. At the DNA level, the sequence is TGTGCCAGCAGCCAAGGAGGAGGGGGAGGGGATACGCAGTATTTT.